The rows below give T cell receptor beta chains drawn from one sample of a study of T cells in Graves' hyperthyroidism and ophthalmopathy. Using its own MiXCR run on the multiplex PCR reads, TCRdb lists one record per CDR3 protein. The top ten clones hold around 20% of a sample with under 200,000 distinct CDR3 sequences, about a tenth of them seen once. Sequences were obtained from blood. These receptors came from a woman aged 18-35 years with Graves' hyperthyroidism that later progressed to Graves' ophthalmopathy. Each CDR3 is given with its conserved first and last residue. The D gene is left open where the match is weak. Some rows mark clone size as missing; the rest say once, few, many or name a class of expanded clone.

TRBJ2-3 TRBD2 many TRBV20-1 CSVHLPGLAGVGTDTQYF TGCAGTGTTCATCTCCCGGGACTAGCGGGAGTTGGCACAGATACGCAGTATTTT
TRBJ2-5 . many TRBV7-9 CASSYPTFESVHQETQYF TGTGCCAGCAGCTATCCAACTTTTGAATCAGTGCATCAAGAGACCCAGTACTTC
TRBJ1-1 TRBD1 many TRBV28 CASSNPTGGAALITEAFF TGTGCCAGCAGTAACCCGACAGGGGGCGCAGCTCTGATCACTGAAGCTTTCTTT
TRBJ2-1 TRBD2 few TRBV20-1 CSASSGRGGGEQFF TGCAGTGCTTCCTCCGGGCGGGGGGGGGGTGAGCAGTTCTTC
TRBJ2-3 . many TRBV6-5 CASSYSGAYGRLTDTQYF TGTGCCAGCAGTTACTCGGGAGCGTATGGGCGTCTCACAGATACGCAGTATTTT
TRBJ2-2 . many TRBV7-2 CASSPVQPTGELFF TGTGCCAGCAGCCCTGTCCAGCCCACCGGGGAGCTGTTTTTT
TRBJ2-1 . few TRBV19 CASSIMNEQFF TGTGCCAGTAGTATCATGAATGAGCAGTTCTTC
TRBJ1-6 . many TRBV28 CASGSGGPHSPLHF TGTGCCAGCGGGAGTGGGGGGCCCCATTCACCCCTCCACTTT
TRBJ2-1 TRBD2 many TRBV11-1 CASSLVGGGFYNEQFF TGTGCCAGCAGCTTAGTGGGCGGGGGGTTCTACAATGAGCAGTTCTTC
TRBJ2-1 . many TRBV3-1 CASSQDGVTEQFF TGTGCCAGCAGCCAAGACGGGGTAACTGAGCAGTTCTTC
TRBJ2-2 . many TRBV20-1 CSARVPRRFPGELFF TGCAGTGCTAGAGTACCCCGGAGGTTCCCCGGGGAGCTGTTTTTT
TRBJ2-1 TRBD2 . TRBV19 CASSIQRGVSYNEQFF TGTGCCAGTAGTATTCAGCGGGGGGTCTCCTACAATGAGCAGTTCTTC
TRBJ2-5 . few TRBV5-1 CASSLAGLEDQETQYF TGCGCCAGCAGCTTGGCGGGACTCGAGGACCAAGAGACCCAGTACTTC
TRBJ1-1 TRBD1 many TRBV7-9 CASSPRQGRAPNTEAFF TGTGCCAGCAGCCCCCGACAGGGTCGGGCCCCGAACACTGAAGCTTTCTTT
TRBJ1-2 . many TRBV20-1 CSASPPSLYGYTF TGCAGTGCTAGTCCACCTTCTCTATATGGCTACACCTTC
TRBJ2-7 . once TRBV28 CASDTLAVGQSYEQYF TGTGCCAGCGACACGTTAGCGGTGGGCCAGTCCTACGAGCAGTACTTC
TRBJ2-5 TRBD2 many TRBV11-2 CASSLVVGLAGGGETQYF TGTGCCAGCAGCTTAGTAGTTGGACTAGCGGGAGGGGGAGAGACCCAGTACTTC
TRBJ2-3 TRBD2 many TRBV11-2 CASSPKRGVPDTQYF TGTGCCAGCAGCCCTAAACGGGGGGTTCCAGATACGCAGTATTTT
TRBJ2-2 . many TRBV12-3/TRBV12-4 CASSPRLTGELFF TGTGCCAGCAGTCCCCGGCTCACCGGGGAGCTGTTTTTT
TRBJ2-3 . many TRBV18 CASSPINRQKTTDTQYF TGTGCCAGCTCACCCATAAATAGACAGAAAACCACAGATACGCAGTATTTT
TRBJ1-2 . few TRBV7-9 CASSLWEGYGYTF TGTGCCAGCAGCTTATGGGAGGGCTATGGCTACACCTTC
TRBJ2-7 . few TRBV4-2 CASSQGAASYEQYF TGTGCCAGCAGCCAAGGGGCAGCCTCCTACGAGCAGTACTTC
TRBJ1-2 . many TRBV11-2 CASTFLGSVYGYTF TGTGCCAGCACCTTTCTGGGGAGCGTCTATGGCTACACCTTC
TRBJ2-3 TRBD2 many TRBV30 CAWQAAGGQDTQYF TGTGCCTGGCAGGCAGCGGGGGGGCAAGATACGCAGTATTTT
TRBJ2-2 TRBD2 . TRBV6-9 CASSYLAGEAGELFF TGTGCCAGCAGTTACCTCGCGGGAGAGGCCGGGGAGCTGTTTTTT
TRBJ1-3 . many TRBV12-3/TRBV12-4 CASSYGNSGNTIYF TGTGCCAGCAGTTATGGGAACTCTGGAAACACCATATATTTT
TRBJ1-5 TRBD1 many TRBV19 CASRWTGSNQPQHF TGTGCCAGTAGATGGACAGGGTCCAATCAGCCCCAGCATTTT
TRBJ2-5 . many TRBV4-1 CASSRGGQETQYF TGCGCCAGCAGCAGGGGTGGACAAGAGACCCAGTACTTC
TRBJ2-3 . . TRBV12-3/TRBV12-4 CASSDNRGGLTTDTQYF TGTGCCAGCTCCGACAATAGGGGTGGACTCACCACAGATACGCAGTATTTT
TRBJ1-6 . many TRBV15 CATSREPNSPLHF TGTGCCACCAGCAGAGAACCTAATTCACCCCTCCACTTT
TRBJ2-3 TRBD2 . TRBV20-1 CSARARIAGESYNTQYF TGCAGTGCTAGAGCCAGAATAGCGGGGGAAAGTTATAATACGCAGTATTTT
TRBJ2-1 . many TRBV9 CASSVAGSYNEQFF TGTGCCAGCAGCGTGGCGGGAAGCTACAATGAGCAGTTCTTC
TRBJ2-5 . many TRBV18 CASSPPGVQETQYF TGTGCCAGCTCACCACCGGGGGTACAAGAGACCCAGTACTTC
TRBJ2-5 TRBD1 few TRBV3-1 CASSQAPGQGETQYF TGTGCCAGCAGCCAGGCTCCGGGACAGGGGGAGACCCAGTACTTC
TRBJ2-3 . . TRBV20-1 CSAEGAGYTDTQYF TGCAGTGCCGAGGGTGCCGGTTACACAGATACGCAGTATTTT
TRBJ2-2 . many TRBV15 CATSRDQDSPNTGELFF TGTGCCACCAGCAGGGACCAGGACAGTCCGAACACCGGGGAGCTGTTTTTT
TRBJ1-1 . few TRBV10-2 CASSELLYGAGTEAFF TGCGCCAGCAGTGAGCTGCTTTACGGGGCTGGAACTGAAGCTTTCTTT
TRBJ2-1 . . TRBV6-1 CASSEIRGEQFF TGTGCCAGCAGTGAAATAAGGGGTGAGCAGTTCTTC
TRBJ1-1 TRBD1 many TRBV18 CASSSGQGMITEAFF TGTGCCAGCTCATCCGGACAGGGGATGATCACTGAAGCTTTCTTT
TRBJ1-1 . . TRBV11-2 CASSFYICSARGSISHTEAFF .
TRBJ1-5 . many TRBV15 CATSINSNQPQHF TGTGCCACCTCGATAAATAGCAATCAGCCCCAGCATTTT
TRBJ2-1 TRBD2 many TRBV20-1 CSARDWLAGVVSNEQFF TGCAGTGCTAGAGATTGGCTAGCGGGAGTCGTGAGTAATGAGCAGTTCTTC
TRBJ2-7 . many TRBV14 CASSQDGWKGRYEQYF TGTGCCAGCAGCCAAGATGGTTGGAAGGGGAGGTACGAGCAGTACTTC
TRBJ1-1 TRBD1 many TRBV19 CASSIGTGRWDTEAFF TGTGCCAGTAGTATAGGGACAGGGCGATGGGACACTGAAGCTTTCTTT
TRBJ2-1 . many TRBV7-2 CASSPRANEQFF TGTGCCAGCAGCCCCCGAGCAAATGAGCAGTTCTTC
TRBJ1-6 TRBD1 . TRBV18 CASSRYRGREGTNSPLHF TGTGCCAGCTCACGATACAGGGGGCGCGAAGGGACTAATTCACCCCTCCACTTT
TRBJ2-7 TRBD1 many TRBV7-9 CASSYGQGLHYEQYF TGTGCCAGCAGCTATGGACAGGGGCTACACTACGAGCAGTACTTC
TRBJ2-1 . . TRBV5-8 CASSLTIGVGSYNEQFF TGTGCCAGCAGCTTGACTATTGGGGTAGGGTCCTACAATGAGCAGTTCTTC
TRBJ2-7 TRBD1 many TRBV7-6 CASSRRPGQGFEFYEQYF TGTGCCAGCAGCCGTCGACCGGGACAGGGTTTTGAGTTCTACGAGCAGTACTTC
TRBJ2-6 TRBD1 . TRBV9 CASTLGTGGSGANVLTF TGTGCCAGCACCTTGGGGACAGGGGGCTCTGGGGCCAACGTCCTGACTTTC
TRBJ2-2 . once TRBV19 CASCPGHGAGELFF TGTGCCAGTTGTCCGGGACACGGGGCCGGGGAGCTGTTTTTT
TRBJ1-1 . many TRBV12-3/TRBV12-4 CASSYTANTEAFF TGTGCCAGCAGCTACACAGCGAACACTGAAGCTTTCTTT
TRBJ2-3 TRBD1 many TRBV27 CASSPGTGLVGTQYF TGTGCCAGCAGTCCCGGGACAGGGCTGGTGGGTACGCAGTATTTT
TRBJ2-7 . few TRBV19 CASSISEGSSYEQYF TGTGCCAGTAGTATCTCGGAAGGGAGCTCCTACGAGCAGTACTTC
TRBJ2-7 . many TRBV25-1 CASSVGIYEQYF TGTGCCAGCAGTGTAGGGATCTACGAGCAGTACTTC